The subject of this entry is one T cell receptor (beta chain). The target of this receptor is not known. Compared with germline, one end of the junction differs, possibly owing to a read error. CDR1 is given as SGHTA and CDR2 as FQGNSA, both from the germline V gene. Reading from cysteine to phenylalanine, the CDR3 counts 13 amino acids. This entry keeps only the CDR3 DNA: 39 bases, framed from base 1. Expansion of CD8+CD57+ cells had been shown by flow cytometry in the patients chosen for sequencing. Every patient had a diagnosis of severe acquired aplastic anemia based on International Study of Aplastic Anemia and Agranulocytosis and Camitta criteria. Patients had received no therapy at the time of blood sampling. In this study, sorted CD4+ and CD8+ T cells from the blood of healthy subjects and of severe aplastic anemia patients had their TCR repertoires deep-sequenced. Patients were enrolled in the USA under clinicaltrials.gov protocols 00001620, 01623167, 00001397, 00071045, 00081523 and 00961064. Ficoll-Paque density gradient centrifugation was used to isolate peripheral blood mononuclear cells. Before DNA was extracted, CD4+ and CD8+ T cells were sorted using either FACS or magnetic beads.

The sample comes from a study of CD8+CD57+ T cells in acquired aplastic anemia (dated by TCRdb to the late 2010s). Some background on the complete study: DNA extracted from sorted CD4+ and CD8+ cells had a mean of about 3 ug, with a range of about 0.2 to 30 ug. CD8+CD57+ expansion was defined as a frequency above the mean frequency observed in healthy subjects. The investigation overall reported the following: Patients and healthy controls showed no significant difference in CD8+ Simpson's diversity (P=0.060). Although roughly 30 CD8+ CDR3 sequences were shared by patients and controls, these sequences appeared highly expressed in patients and within the immunodominant clones of patients.

Genomic DNA served as template for TCR beta VDJ combination and CDR3 sequence profiling. An Illumina HiSeq 2000 was used for TCR repertoire sequencing. For the original study's pipeline: Repertoires were assessed using TRBV/TRBJ rearrangement plots, CDR3 size and DJ length profiles, and Simpson's diversity index. The most abundant DNA sequence in the deep sequencing data was taken as the immunodominant clone. CDR3 amino acid sequences were screened for sharing across subjects and compared with published repertoires and the VDJdb database. Starting from the raw public reads, TCRdb applied fastp trimming at Q25, assembled clones with MiXCR and retained in-frame beta chains. Identical CDR3 protein sequences are pooled into one entry, listed with their most common genes and DNA. The V and J calls reflect TCRdb's pipeline rather than the authors' work. The table for this sample lists about 160,000 distinct CDR3 sequences; over 55% of them were counted only once. In total, the top ten clones hold about 50% of the sample.

The sequence links TRBV7-2 to TRBJ2-5; no D gene call is confident. The sample was sorted CD4+, CD8+, or CD8+CD57+ T cells (not recorded which) from PBMCs. This clonotype was obtained from a human donor with aplastic anemia. DNA sequence: TGTGCCAGCAGCTTAGGGGTGGCGGAGACCCAGTGCTTC. Translated, it reads CASSLGVAETQCF.